Each of the 2 T cell receptor beta chains below was sequenced from the same sample in a study of shared T cell receptors in the human thymus. Sequencing was performed with immunoSEQ multiplex PCR; in TCRdb, only in-frame clones are kept and a portion is missing. Of some 720,000 clones in the sample, around nine tenths were seen once. The data also belong to a second study, concerning human thymus T cells.

The source material was thymocytes. Every receptor here comes from a boy in the first two years of life with a congenital heart defect.

This chain joins TRBV29-1 and TRBJ1-1; D is uncertain. This CDR3 has 11 residues. V was trimmed by 6 bases and J by 3 bases, leaving 8 bases between them. Per the germline V gene, CDR1 is SQVTM and CDR2 is ANQGSEA. The CDR3 here is CSVHRDTEAFF. For the CDR3, the DNA is TGCAGCGTCCACCGGGACACTGAAGCTTTCTTT.

This chain joins TRBV6-1 and TRBJ1-1, with TRBD1 as a possible D gene (5 bases). This CDR3 region has 14 residues. Per germline, CDR1 MNHNS and CDR2 SASEGT. V lost 5 bases to trimming and J lost 0 bases, with 10 bases between them. CDR3 region: CASSNRGLNTEAFF. CDR3 coding DNA: TGTGCCAGCAGTAATAGGGGATTGAACACTGAAGCTTTCTTT.